This T cell receptor beta chain comes out of a study of CD8+ T cells in alopecia areata. Study results and caveats: Mice gave a clearer picture of TCR sharing than patients did, possibly for HLA-related reasons. Scalp samples also contribute reads from the resident alphabeta T cells found in normal skin. Alopecia totalis/universalis scalp especially showed more expanded CD8+ clones than normal scalp.

A note on this clone: Its antigen is not known.

The sorting of PBMCs gave CD4+ and CD8+ T cells. Isolated RNA was reverse transcribed into cDNA used as the sequencing template. Profiling relied on immunoSEQ multiplex PCR, and the TCRdb table lists in-frame clones only, not all of them. This sample has fewer than 110,000 clones; less than 70% occur once, and the top ten carry about 8.8%. The specimen sequenced was CD4+ T cells sorted from blood. This TCR came from a human donor in good health.

The CDR3 spells CASSADYYNEQFF. DNA of the CDR3: TGTGCCAGCAGTGCCGACTATTACAATGAGCAGTTCTTC. V and J are TRBV2 and TRBJ2-1, with a tentative D call TRBD2 (5 bases). The CDR3 length is 13 residues. Germline V gene lookup returns CDR1 SNHLY and CDR2 FYNNEI. Trimming removed 4 bases at V and 4 bases at J, with 8 bases between.